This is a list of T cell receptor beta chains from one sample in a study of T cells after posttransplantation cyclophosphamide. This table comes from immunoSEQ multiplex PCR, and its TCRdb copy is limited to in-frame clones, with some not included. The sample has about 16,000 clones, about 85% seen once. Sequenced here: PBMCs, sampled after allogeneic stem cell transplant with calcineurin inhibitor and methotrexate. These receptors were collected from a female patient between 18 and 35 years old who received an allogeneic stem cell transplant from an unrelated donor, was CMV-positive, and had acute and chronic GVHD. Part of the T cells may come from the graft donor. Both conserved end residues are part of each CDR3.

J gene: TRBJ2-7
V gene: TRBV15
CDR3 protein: CATSRVGAGPYEQYF

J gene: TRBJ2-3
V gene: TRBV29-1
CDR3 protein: CSVELTSGATDTQYF

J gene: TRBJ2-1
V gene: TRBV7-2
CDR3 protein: CASSPKGLAGASEQFF

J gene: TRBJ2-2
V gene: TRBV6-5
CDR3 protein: CASRSLSGGELFF

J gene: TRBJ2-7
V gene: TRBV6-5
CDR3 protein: CASSASFYEQYF

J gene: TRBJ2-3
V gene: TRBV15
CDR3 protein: CATSRGTSGDTQYF

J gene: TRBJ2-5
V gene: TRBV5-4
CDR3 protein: CASSVTRIQETQYF

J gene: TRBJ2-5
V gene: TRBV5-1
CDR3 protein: CASSLGREKETQYF

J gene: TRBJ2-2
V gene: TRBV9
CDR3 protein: CASSVAAGGNTGELFF

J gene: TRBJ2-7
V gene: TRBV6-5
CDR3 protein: CASSSPGQGYYEQYF

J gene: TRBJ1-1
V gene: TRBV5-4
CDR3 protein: CASSLQAPRNTEAFF

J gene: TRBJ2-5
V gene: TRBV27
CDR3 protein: CASSSEQGLAGAPQETQYF

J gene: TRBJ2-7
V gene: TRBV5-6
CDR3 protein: CASSLRTSGRAGNEQYF

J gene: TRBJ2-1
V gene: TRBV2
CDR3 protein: CASRVAGTYNEQFF

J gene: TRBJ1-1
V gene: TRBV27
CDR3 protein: CASSPGPGNAAFF

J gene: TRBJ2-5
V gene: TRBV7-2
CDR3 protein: CASSTRLAGGRPETQYF

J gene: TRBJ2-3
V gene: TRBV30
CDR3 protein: CAWSVGGRVPSDTQYF

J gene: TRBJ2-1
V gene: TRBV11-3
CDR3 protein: CASSLGTGFEQFF

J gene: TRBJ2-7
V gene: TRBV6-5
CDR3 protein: CASTPGLYEQYF

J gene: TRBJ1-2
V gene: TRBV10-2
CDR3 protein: CASRTSGVSYGYTF

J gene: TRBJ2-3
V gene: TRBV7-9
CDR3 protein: CASSPFRGITADTQYF

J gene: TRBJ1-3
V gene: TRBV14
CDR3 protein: CASSQRGGASGNTIYF

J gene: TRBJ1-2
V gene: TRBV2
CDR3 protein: CASTYRGSSYGYTF

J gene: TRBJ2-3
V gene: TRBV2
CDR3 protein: CASARGEPSRDTQYF

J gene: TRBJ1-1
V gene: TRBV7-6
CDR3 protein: CASSSLRSVNTEAFF

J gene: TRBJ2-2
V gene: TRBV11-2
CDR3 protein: CASRPSGTNTGELFF

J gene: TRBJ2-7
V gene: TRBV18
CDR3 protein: CASSTGTSGSYEQYF

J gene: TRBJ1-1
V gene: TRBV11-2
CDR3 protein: CASSLAGTKGTEAFF

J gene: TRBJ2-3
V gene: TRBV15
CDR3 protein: CATAPFRQTTDTQYF

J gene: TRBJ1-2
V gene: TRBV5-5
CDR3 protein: CASSLDWASGGYGYTF

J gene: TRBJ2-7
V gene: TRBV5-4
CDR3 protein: CASSLAGTSAYEQYF

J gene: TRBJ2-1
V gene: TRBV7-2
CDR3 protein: CASSFTGNYNEQFF

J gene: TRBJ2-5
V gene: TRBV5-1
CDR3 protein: CASSLGSLTSGRPETQYF

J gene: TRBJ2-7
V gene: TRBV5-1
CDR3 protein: CASSLRGSYEQYF

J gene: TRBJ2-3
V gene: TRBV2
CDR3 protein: CASSKLAGLITDTQYF

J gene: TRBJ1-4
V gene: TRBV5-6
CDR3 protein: CASSLVTGKEKLFF

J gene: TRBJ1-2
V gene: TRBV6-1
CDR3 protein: CASSGTGGGYGYTF